These 31 T cell receptor beta chains were sequenced from one sample in a study of cytomegalovirus exposure and HLA in healthy donors. 13 Jbeta primers and 60 Vbeta primers were used for the PCR. Libraries were prepared by immunoSEQ multiplex PCR; TCRdb keeps only in-frame clonotypes and omits some of them. This repertoire shows approximately 130,000 clones, 75% to 90% found once; its top ten account for roughly 4%. The sample taken for sequencing was PBMCs. These receptors all stem from a woman in her thirties or forties in good health and CMV-seronegative.

The rearrangement links TRBV2 to TRBJ1-1; D gene uncertain. The CDR3 runs 13 residues. Germline V gene data show CDR1 as SNHLY and CDR2 as FYNNEI. Trimming stripped 6 bases from V and 2 bases from J, with 10 bases between. The DNA for the CDR3 is TGTGCCAGCAGAGCGGACGGTAACACTGAAGCTTTCTTT. This codes for CASRADGNTEAFF.

This clone was seen once. The chain joins TRBV19 to TRBJ2-2; 11 bases are shared with TRBD2. CDR3 length: 15 amino acids. Germline CDR1 is LNHDA and CDR2 is SQIVND (reference sequence). V shed 6 bases, J shed 4 bases, and the junction held 4 bases outside the gene matches. The DNA of the CDR3 is TGTGCCAGTAGACTCGGGACTAGCGGCACCGGGGAGCTGTTTTTT. Translating it yields CASRLGTSGTGELFF.

This chain connects TRBV19 to TRBJ2-1; possible D gene TRBD2, 6 bases. The germline CDR1 and CDR2 sequences are LNHDA and SQIVND (reference sequence). This CDR3 is built from 16 residues. The germline V and J ends were trimmed by 6 bases and 10 bases, with 25 bases remaining between them. This CDR3 is CASSPGTLVHGYEQFF. CDR3 nucleotide sequence: TGTGCCAGTAGCCCGGGGACTCTAGTACACGGTTACGAGCAGTTCTTC. The full variable domain, in which reference TRBV19 and TRBJ2-1 provide the parts outside the CDR3, is DGGITQSPKYLFRKEGQNVTLSCEQNLNHDAMYWYRQDPGQGLRLIYYSQIVNDFQKGDIAEGYSVSREKKESFPLTVTSAQKNPTAFYLCASSPGTLVHGYEQFFGPGTRLTVL.

This CDR3 reads CASDSQKGQRNTIYF. Written as DNA, the CDR3 is TGTGCCAGCGACTCACAAAAGGGACAGCGAAACACCATATATTTT. This chain joins TRBV28 and TRBJ1-3; 7 nucleotides match TRBD1. The V segment lost 8 bases and the J segment 5 bases; nucleotides outside the gene matches: 12. In germline, CDR1 is MDHEN, CDR2 SYDVKM. The CDR3 is made up of 15 amino acids.

The CDR3 DNA reads as TGTGCCAGCAGTCCCCGACAGGGGGTTTCCTACGAGCAGTACTTC. Translation: CASSPRQGVSYEQYF. This chain uses TRBV6-1 with TRBJ2-7; TRBD1 matches at 9 bases. Germline CDR1 and CDR2: MNHNS and SASEGT. V was clipped by 5 bases and J by 1 base; unmatched bases: 6. The CDR3 is made up of 15 amino acids.

This clone occurred once. This CDR3 reads CASRRRDSQGDEQFF. DNA of the CDR3: TGTGCCAGCAGACGTAGGGACTCTCAAGGCGATGAGCAGTTCTTC. The chain links TRBV6-5 to TRBJ2-1; TRBD2 is a possible D gene (6 bases). The V end lost 6 bases, the J end lost 8 bases, and 20 bases lay between the germline ends. Germline CDR1 is MNHEY and CDR2 is SVGAGI. This CDR3 has 15 amino acids.

V is TRBV7-9 and J is TRBJ2-7; 10 bases line up with TRBD1. This CDR3 has 13 residues. V trimming: 4 bases; J trimming: 5 bases; junction bases outside the gene matches: 2. The germline V gene has CDR1 SEHNR and CDR2 FQNEAQ (reference sequence). CDR3 region: CASSSGQGNEQYF. CDR3 bases: TGTGCCAGCAGCTCGGGACAGGGGAACGAGCAGTACTTC.

The chain joins TRBV5-1 to TRBJ1-2, with 11 bases identical to TRBD1. Germline values: CDR1 SGHRS, CDR2 YFSETQ. The CDR3 totals 14 residues. With 4 bases clipped from V and 8 bases from J, the junction kept 7 bases outside the gene matches. In nucleotides, the CDR3 is TGCGCCAGCAGCCCCGGACAGGGGGCGCGGGGCTACACCTTC. Its protein product is CASSPGQGARGYTF.

V usage is TRBV20-1 and J usage is TRBJ1-3, with D perhaps TRBD1 (5 bases). Germline loops: CDR1 DFQATT, CDR2 SNEGSKA (reference sequence). Trimming left V 7 bases short and J 3 bases short, with 7 bases between. CDR3 length equals 11 residues. The CDR3 region is CSGGLGNTIYF. In nucleotides, the CDR3 is TGCAGTGGGGGCCTTGGAAACACCATATATTTT.

J is TRBJ1-2 and V is TRBV6-5; D might be TRBD1 (5 bases). This CDR3 region has 14 residues. Trimming shortened V by 2 bases and J by 2 bases, and 9 bases separated the two germline ends. CDR1 is MNHEY, CDR2 SVGAGI, per germline. Here the CDR3 reads CASSYRGGNYGYTF. In nucleotides, the CDR3 is TGTGCCAGCAGTTACCGCGGGGGAAACTATGGCTACACCTTC.

This clone appeared once. The genes are TRBV28 and TRBJ1-2, with D maybe TRBD1 (6 bases). This CDR3 is built from 12 residues. Per the germline V gene, CDR1 is MDHEN and CDR2 is SYDVKM. Trimming took off 11 bases at V and 8 bases at J, with 18 bases between the two ends. In DNA, the CDR3 is TGTGCCGGAATGGGACAAGGAATCGGCTACACCTTC. Amino acid sequence: CAGMGQGIGYTF.

The V and J genes are TRBV6-4 and TRBJ2-3; TRBD1 is a possible D gene (7 bases). The germline CDR1 and CDR2 sequences are MRHNA and SNTAGT. Trimming pared 1 base from V and 2 bases from J, leaving 13 bases between. CDR3 length: 16 residues. Here the CDR3 DNA reads TGTGCCAGCAGTGACTGGGGGGACAGCTCCACAGATACGCAGTATTTT. The encoded protein is CASSDWGDSSTDTQYF.

The chain links TRBV19 to TRBJ2-1; 11 nucleotides line up with TRBD2. The CDR3 contains 15 residues. V lost 7 bases to trimming and J lost 4 bases; unmatched junction nucleotides: 6. Germline-derived CDR1 and CDR2 are LNHDA and SQIVND (reference sequence). CDR3 protein: CASKRRTSGYNEQFF. Here the CDR3 DNA reads TGTGCCAGTAAAAGGAGGACTAGCGGGTACAATGAGCAGTTCTTC.

This chain uses TRBV4-2 with TRBJ2-1; D perhaps matches TRBD1 (7 bases). Germline lookup yields CDR1 LGHNA and CDR2 YNFKEQ. V was shortened by 1 base and J by 5 bases, with 12 bases between the two germline ends. The length of the CDR3 is 15 residues. The CDR3, as DNA: TGTGCCAGCAGCCAAGTGGCAGGGGGGAACAATGAGCAGTTCTTC. This gives the protein CASSQVAGGNNEQFF.

The chain links TRBV7-9 to TRBJ1-2, with D perhaps TRBD1 (5 bases). V was shortened by 4 bases and J by 8 bases, with 17 bases between the two germline ends. This CDR3 is built from 14 residues. Germline V CDR1 and CDR2: SEHNR, FQNEAQ (reference sequence). CDR3 nucleotides: TGTGCCAGCAGCTCCCAAGGAAAAGGGGTCGGCTACACCTTC. Residues: CASSSQGKGVGYTF.

This clone was seen a few times. CDR3 amino acids: CASSSSTGPPEKLFF. The CDR3 coding sequence is TGTGCCAGTAGTTCCTCGACAGGCCCCCCTGAAAAACTGTTTTTT. The V call is TRBV19, the J call TRBJ1-4, with D tentatively TRBD1 (6 bases). Germline values: CDR1 LNHDA, CDR2 SQIVND (reference sequence). This CDR3 spans 15 amino acids. V gave up 5 bases and J gave up 7 bases, with 17 bases separating them.

The J gene is TRBJ1-1, the V gene TRBV4-1; no clear D. The CDR3 has 15 amino acids. Trimming took 4 bases from V and 0 from J, leaving 12 bases between them. Germline CDR1 is MGHRA and CDR2 is YSYEKL. The CDR3 region has the DNA TGCGCCAGCAGCCTCGCGGAGGCGATGAACACTGAAGCTTTCTTT. Protein sequence: CASSLAEAMNTEAFF.

The rearrangement joins TRBV7-2 to TRBJ2-5; 11 bases map to TRBD2. Unmatched junction bases numbered 4, after V lost 11 bases and J lost 2 bases. The CDR3 contains 13 residues. The germline V gene encodes CDR1 SGHTA and CDR2 FQGNSA. The CDR3, as DNA: TGTGCCGGGGGGACTAGCGGACAAGAGACCCAGTACTTC. Amino acids: CAGGTSGQETQYF.

The J gene is TRBJ1-1, the V gene TRBV19; D may be TRBD1 (6 bases). The CDR3 has 12 residues. Germline CDR1 LNHDA, CDR2 SQIVND (reference sequence). With 1 base removed from V and 6 bases from J, the gap between germline ends came to 6 bases. CDR3 in DNA: TGTGCCAGTAGTATAGGGGGGCCTGAAGCTTTCTTT. It encodes CASSIGGPEAFF.

This clone was detected once. The V gene is TRBV10-2, the J gene TRBJ2-2; 11 positions agree with TRBD2. The CDR3 loop spans 16 amino acids. The junction had 6 bases not matched to a gene; V was cut back by 4 bases and J by 5 bases. Per the germline V gene, CDR1 is WSHSY and CDR2 is SAAADI. The chain's CDR3 is CASSGFVAGGTGELFF. The CDR3 coding sequence is TGCGCCAGCAGTGGTTTCGTAGCGGGGGGGACCGGGGAGCTGTTTTTT.

The chain joins TRBV5-4 to TRBJ1-5; 8 bases line up with TRBD1. Germline loops: CDR1 SGHNT, CDR2 YYREEE (reference sequence). The CDR3 extends over 13 amino acids. Trimming removed 4 bases from V and 10 bases from J; junction bases left unmatched: 7. DNA for the CDR3: TGTGCCAGCAGCCAGGACAGGGAGGGACCCCAGCATTTT. Encoded protein: CASSQDREGPQHF.

CDR3 region: CASSQHSGNYEQYF. In DNA, the CDR3 is TGTGCCAGCAGCCAACATAGCGGGAACTACGAGCAGTACTTC. The chain is built from TRBV14 and TRBJ2-7, with 8 positions matching TRBD2. In germline, CDR1 is SGHDN, CDR2 FVKESK. The CDR3 covers 14 residues. V dropped 2 bases and J dropped 3; count of bases not matched to a gene: 3.

CDR3 sequence: CASSAGLAKGNIQYF. The CDR3 DNA is TGTGCCAGCAGCGCGGGACTCGCGAAGGGAAACATTCAGTACTTC. V usage is TRBV5-4 and J usage is TRBJ2-4; D may be TRBD2 (6 bases). CDR1 and CDR2 (germline): SGHNT, YYREEE (reference sequence). V lost 4 bases and J 6 bases, leaving 17 bases between the germline ends. The length of the CDR3 is 15 residues.

This chain joins TRBV7-3 and TRBJ2-5; a weak D match, TRBD2 (6 bases). Trimming took off 4 bases at V and 4 bases at J, with 10 bases between the two ends. The germline V gene encodes CDR1 SGHTA and CDR2 FQGTGA. This CDR3 has 13 residues. The CDR3 loop is CASSSAGTETQYF. CDR3 coding DNA: TGTGCCAGCAGCTCGGCGGGAACAGAGACCCAGTACTTC.

This clone was detected only once. V usage is TRBV5-4 and J usage is TRBJ2-2; D possibly corresponds to TRBD1 (6 bases). This CDR3 is built from 13 residues. In germline, CDR1 is SGHNT, CDR2 YYREEE (reference sequence). Trimming stripped 5 bases from V and 6 bases from J, with 11 bases between. This CDR3 is CASRTGDSGELFF. CDR3 coding DNA: TGTGCCAGCAGGACAGGAGATTCCGGGGAGCTGTTTTTT.

The J gene is TRBJ2-7, the V gene TRBV5-1, with a weak D call TRBD1 (5 bases). Trimming removed 1 base from V and 0 bases from J, with 11 bases in between. The CDR3 runs 15 residues. CDR1 is SGHRS and CDR2 is YFSETQ in the germline V gene. CDR3 sequence reads: CASSLQGSPSYEQYF. The CDR3 DNA reads as TGCGCCAGCAGCTTGCAGGGTTCTCCCTCCTACGAGCAGTACTTC.

The chain carries TRBV5-4 and TRBJ2-1, with 10 bases identical to TRBD2. From germline, CDR1 is SGHNT and CDR2 YYREEE (reference sequence). The J segment lost 12 bases and the V segment lost 0 bases, leaving 0 bases of the junction unmatched. The CDR3 spans 12 residues. CDR3 region: CASSLGTSGQFF. Here the CDR3 DNA reads TGTGCCAGCAGCTTGGGGACTAGCGGGCAGTTCTTC.

This sequence joins TRBV6-6 and TRBJ2-1, with TRBD2 matching over 9 bases. This CDR3 is 13 amino acids long. V lost 1 base, J lost 11 bases, and 3 bases stayed unmatched. Germline V gene data show CDR1 as MNHNY and CDR2 as SVGAGI (reference sequence). The CDR3 DNA follows: TGTGCCAGCAGTTACTTTACTAGCGGGCAGCAGTTCTTC. It codes for CASSYFTSGQQFF.

The chain has TRBV6-6 and TRBJ2-7, with 7 bases aligning to TRBD1. Per germline, CDR1 MNHNY and CDR2 SVGAGI (reference sequence). Germline trimming cut 2 bases from V and 3 bases from J; bases unmatched to any gene: 7. The CDR3 is made up of 15 amino acids. CDR3 sequence (DNA): TGTGCCAGCAGTTACCCAGCCGGGACAGACTACGAGCAGTACTTC. Its translation: CASSYPAGTDYEQYF.

The rearrangement joins TRBV4-1 to TRBJ2-1; no reliable D call. V lost 0 bases and J 4 bases, leaving 7 bases between the germline ends. Germline V CDR1 and CDR2: MGHRA, YSYEKL. The CDR3 spans 14 residues. The CDR3 region has the DNA TGCGCCAGCAGCCAAGAAGTCAGATACAATGAGCAGTTCTTC. It yields the protein CASSQEVRYNEQFF.

This clone has only a few counts. The V and J genes are TRBV6-1 and TRBJ2-7; 10 nucleotides line up with TRBD1. The V segment lost 6 bases and the J segment 2 bases; nucleotides outside the gene matches: 7. Germline V gives CDR1 MNHNS, CDR2 SASEGT. The CDR3 spans 15 residues. The CDR3 region has the DNA TGTGCCAGCAGGGACCCGGGACAGGGGCCCTACGAGCAGTACTTC. Encoded protein: CASRDPGQGPYEQYF.